This TCR beta chain derives from a study of tumor and adjacent non-tumor tissue in lung cancer. A modified ARM-PCR protocol with three rounds of nested PCR amplified TCRbeta. TCRdb called the multiplex PCR reads again in MiXCR, with one record for every CDR3 protein. The sample has approximately 75,000 distinct CDR3 sequences, over 75% seen once; the top ten hold 10% to 15%. RNA was extracted from bulk tissue without any cell sorting. Whole-study findings and limits: Higher tumor TCR diversity was associated with shorter survival. Significantly higher TCR diversity was found in tumor than normal lung.

Looked up from germline, CDR1 is SGHRS and CDR2 is YFSETQ. The CDR3 spans 15 residues. Worth noting for this clonotype: The antigen remains unidentified. A junction boundary mismatches the germline segment, possibly from a read error.

The chain carries TRBV5-1 and TRBJ2-1; 8 bases align to TRBD2. The receptor was derived from a woman aged 45-65 years with non-small cell lung cancer. Sequencing was carried out using lung tumor tissue. The CDR3 reads CASSSGLVGNNEQFF. In nucleotides, the CDR3 is TGCGCCAGTAGCTCGGGACTAGTGGGGAACAATGAGCAGTTCTTC. The variable domain in full, completed from reference TRBV5-1 and TRBJ2-1, reads KAGVTQTPRYLIKTRGQQVTLSCSPISGHRSVSWYQQTPGQGLQFLFEYFSETQRNKGNFPGRFSGRQFSNSRSEMNVSTLELGDSALYLCASSSGLVGNNEQFFGPGTRLTVL.